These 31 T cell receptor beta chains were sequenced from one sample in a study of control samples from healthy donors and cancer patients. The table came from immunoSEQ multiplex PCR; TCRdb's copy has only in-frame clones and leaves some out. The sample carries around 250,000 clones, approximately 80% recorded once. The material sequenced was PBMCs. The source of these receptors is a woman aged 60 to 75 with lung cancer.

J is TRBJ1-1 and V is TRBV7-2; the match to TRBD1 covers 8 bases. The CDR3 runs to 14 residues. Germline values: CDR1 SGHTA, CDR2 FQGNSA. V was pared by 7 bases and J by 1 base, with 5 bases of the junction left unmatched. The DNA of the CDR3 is TGTGCCAGCATCAAGGACAGGGCGAACACTGAAGCTTTCTTT. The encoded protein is CASIKDRANTEAFF.

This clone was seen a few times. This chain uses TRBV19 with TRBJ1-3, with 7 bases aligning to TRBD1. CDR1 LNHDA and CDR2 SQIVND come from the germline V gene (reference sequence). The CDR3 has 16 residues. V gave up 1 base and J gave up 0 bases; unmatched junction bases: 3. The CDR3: CASSIVQGSSGNTIYF. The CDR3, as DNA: TGTGCCAGTAGTATAGTACAGGGGTCCTCTGGAAACACCATATATTTT.

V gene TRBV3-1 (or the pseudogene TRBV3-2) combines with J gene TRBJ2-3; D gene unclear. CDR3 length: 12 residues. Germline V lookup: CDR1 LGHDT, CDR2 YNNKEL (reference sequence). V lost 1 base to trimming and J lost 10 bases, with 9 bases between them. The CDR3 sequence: CASSQGPVPQYF. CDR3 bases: TGTGCCAGCAGCCAAGGACCCGTCCCGCAGTATTTT.

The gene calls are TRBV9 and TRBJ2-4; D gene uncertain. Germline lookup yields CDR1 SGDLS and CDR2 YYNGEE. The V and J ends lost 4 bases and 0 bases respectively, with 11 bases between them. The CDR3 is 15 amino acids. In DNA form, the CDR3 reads TGTGCCAGCAGCCCTTCAGGCATAGCCAAAAACATTCAGTACTTC. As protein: CASSPSGIAKNIQYF. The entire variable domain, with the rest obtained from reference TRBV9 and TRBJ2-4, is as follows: DSGVTQTPKHLITATGQRVTLRCSPRSGDLSVYWYQQSLDQGLQFLIQYYNGEERAKGNILERFSAQQFPDLHSELNLSSLELGDSALYFCASSPSGIAKNIQYFGAGTRLSVL.

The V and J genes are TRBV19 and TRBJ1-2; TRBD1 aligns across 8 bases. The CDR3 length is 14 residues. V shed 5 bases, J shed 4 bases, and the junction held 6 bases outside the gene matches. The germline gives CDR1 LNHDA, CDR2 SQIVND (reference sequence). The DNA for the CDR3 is TGTGCCAGTAGTGGACAGGGACCCCTCTATGGCTACACCTTC. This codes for CASSGQGPLYGYTF.

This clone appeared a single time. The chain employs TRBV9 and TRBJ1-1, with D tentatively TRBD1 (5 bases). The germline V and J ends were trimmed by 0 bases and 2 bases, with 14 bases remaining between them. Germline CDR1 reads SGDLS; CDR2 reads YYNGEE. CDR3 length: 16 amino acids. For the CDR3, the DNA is TGTGCCAGCAGCGTAGATGGGGCCTCAGTTAACACTGAAGCTTTCTTT. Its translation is CASSVDGASVNTEAFF.

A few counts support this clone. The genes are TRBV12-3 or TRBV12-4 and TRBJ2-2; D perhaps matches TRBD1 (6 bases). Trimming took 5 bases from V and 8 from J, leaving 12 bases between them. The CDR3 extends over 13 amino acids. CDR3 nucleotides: TGTGCCAGCAGTCAACAGGGCCTTGGGGAGCTGTTTTTT. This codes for CASSQQGLGELFF.

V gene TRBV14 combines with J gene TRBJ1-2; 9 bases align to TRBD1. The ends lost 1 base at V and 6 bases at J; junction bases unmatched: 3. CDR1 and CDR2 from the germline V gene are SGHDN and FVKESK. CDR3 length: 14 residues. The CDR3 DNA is TGTGCCAGCAGCCAAGTGACAGGGGGAGATGGCTACACCTTC. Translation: CASSQVTGGDGYTF.

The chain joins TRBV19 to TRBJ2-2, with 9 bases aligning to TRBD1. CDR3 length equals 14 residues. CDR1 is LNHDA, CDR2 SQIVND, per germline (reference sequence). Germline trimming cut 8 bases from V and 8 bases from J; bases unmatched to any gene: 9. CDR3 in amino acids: CASYGQGQSGELFF. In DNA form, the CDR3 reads TGTGCCAGTTACGGACAGGGGCAGTCAGGGGAGCTGTTTTTT.

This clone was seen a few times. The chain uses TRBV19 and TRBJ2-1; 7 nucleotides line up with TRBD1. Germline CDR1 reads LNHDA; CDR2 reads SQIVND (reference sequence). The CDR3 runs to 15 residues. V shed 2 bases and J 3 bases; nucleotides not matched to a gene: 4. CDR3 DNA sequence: TGTGCCAGTAGTATACGTGACAGGGACTACAATGAGCAGTTCTTC. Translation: CASSIRDRDYNEQFF.

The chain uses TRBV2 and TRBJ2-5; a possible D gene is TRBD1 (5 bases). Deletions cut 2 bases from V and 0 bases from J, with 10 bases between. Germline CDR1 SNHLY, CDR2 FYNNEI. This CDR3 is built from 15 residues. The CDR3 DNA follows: TGTGCCAGCAGTGAACTGGTGACAGACCAAGAGACCCAGTACTTC. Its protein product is CASSELVTDQETQYF.

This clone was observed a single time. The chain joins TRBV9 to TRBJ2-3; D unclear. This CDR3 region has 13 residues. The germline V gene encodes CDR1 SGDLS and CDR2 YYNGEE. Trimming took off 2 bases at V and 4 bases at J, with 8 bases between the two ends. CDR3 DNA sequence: TGTGCCAGCAGCGTGTCAGCGTCAGATACGCAGTATTTT. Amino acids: CASSVSASDTQYF.

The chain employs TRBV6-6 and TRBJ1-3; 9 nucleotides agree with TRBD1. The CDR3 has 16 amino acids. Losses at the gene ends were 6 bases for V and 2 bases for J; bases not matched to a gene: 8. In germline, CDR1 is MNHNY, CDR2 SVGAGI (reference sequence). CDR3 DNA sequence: TGTGCCAGCAGAACTTTACAGGGGGCGGCTGGAAACACCATATATTTT. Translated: CASRTLQGAAGNTIYF.

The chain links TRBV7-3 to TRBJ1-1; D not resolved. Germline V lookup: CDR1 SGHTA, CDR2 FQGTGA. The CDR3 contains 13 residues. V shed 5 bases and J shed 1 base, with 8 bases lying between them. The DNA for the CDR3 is TGTGCCAGCAGCAAGGACGGGAACACTGAAGCTTTCTTT. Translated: CASSKDGNTEAFF.

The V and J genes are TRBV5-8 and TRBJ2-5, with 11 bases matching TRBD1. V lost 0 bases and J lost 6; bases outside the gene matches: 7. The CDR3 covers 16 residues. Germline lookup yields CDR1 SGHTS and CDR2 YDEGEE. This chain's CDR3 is CASSLAGTGGLKTQYF. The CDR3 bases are TGTGCCAGCAGCTTGGCCGGGACAGGGGGTTTGAAGACCCAGTACTTC.

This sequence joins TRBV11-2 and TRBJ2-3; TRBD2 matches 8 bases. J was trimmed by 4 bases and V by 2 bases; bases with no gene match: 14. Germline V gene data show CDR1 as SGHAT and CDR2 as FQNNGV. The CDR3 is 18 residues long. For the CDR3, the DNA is TGTGCCAGCAGCTTAATCGGGCGATCGAGCGGGAGCTCAGATACGCAGTATTTT. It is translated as CASSLIGRSSGSSDTQYF.

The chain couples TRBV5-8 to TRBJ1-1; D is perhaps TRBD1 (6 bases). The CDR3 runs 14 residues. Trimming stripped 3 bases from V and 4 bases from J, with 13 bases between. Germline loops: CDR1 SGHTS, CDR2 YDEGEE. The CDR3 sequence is CASSSGPRGTEAFF. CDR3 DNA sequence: TGTGCCAGCAGCTCGGGACCCAGGGGCACTGAAGCTTTCTTT.

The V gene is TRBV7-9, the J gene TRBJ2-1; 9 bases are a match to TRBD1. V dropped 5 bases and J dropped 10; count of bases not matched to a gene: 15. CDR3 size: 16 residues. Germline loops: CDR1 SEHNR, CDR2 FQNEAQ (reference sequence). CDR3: CASSHATGTGSQEQFF. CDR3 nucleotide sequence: TGTGCCAGCAGCCACGCGACCGGGACAGGGAGTCAGGAGCAGTTCTTC.

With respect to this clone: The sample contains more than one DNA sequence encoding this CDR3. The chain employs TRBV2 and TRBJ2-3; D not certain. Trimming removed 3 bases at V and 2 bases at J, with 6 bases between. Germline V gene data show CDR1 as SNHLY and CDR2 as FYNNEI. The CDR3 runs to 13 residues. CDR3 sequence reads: CASSDRYTDTQYF. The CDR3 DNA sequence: TGTGCCAGCAGTGACAGATACACAGATACGCAGTATTTT.

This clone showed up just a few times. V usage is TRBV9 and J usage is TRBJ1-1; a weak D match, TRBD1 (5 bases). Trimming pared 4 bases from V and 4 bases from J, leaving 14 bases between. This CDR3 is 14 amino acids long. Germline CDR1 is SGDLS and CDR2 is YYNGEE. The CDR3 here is CASSPQGAGTEAFF. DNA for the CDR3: TGTGCCAGCAGCCCCCAGGGAGCGGGCACTGAAGCTTTCTTT. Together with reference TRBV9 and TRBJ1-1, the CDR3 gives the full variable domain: DSGVTQTPKHLITATGQRVTLRCSPRSGDLSVYWYQQSLDQGLQFLIQYYNGEERAKGNILERFSAQQFPDLHSELNLSSLELGDSALYFCASSPQGAGTEAFFGQGTRLTVV.

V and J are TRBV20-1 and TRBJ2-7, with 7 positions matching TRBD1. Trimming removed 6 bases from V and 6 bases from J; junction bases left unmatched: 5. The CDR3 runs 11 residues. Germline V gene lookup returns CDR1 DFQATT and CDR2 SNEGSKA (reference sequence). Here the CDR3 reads CSARQGREQYF. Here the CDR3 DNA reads TGCAGTGCCCGACAGGGTCGCGAGCAGTACTTC.

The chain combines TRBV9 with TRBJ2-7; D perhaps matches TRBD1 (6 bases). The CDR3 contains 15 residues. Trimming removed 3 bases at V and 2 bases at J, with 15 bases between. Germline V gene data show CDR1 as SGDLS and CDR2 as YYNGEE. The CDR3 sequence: CASSAEGTPTYEQYF. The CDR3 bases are TGTGCCAGCAGCGCTGAAGGGACACCAACCTACGAGCAGTACTTC.

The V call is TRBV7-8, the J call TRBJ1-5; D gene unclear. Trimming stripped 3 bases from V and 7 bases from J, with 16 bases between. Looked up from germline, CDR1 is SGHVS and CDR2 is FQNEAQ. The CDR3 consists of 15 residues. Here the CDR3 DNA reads TGTGCCAGCAGCTTCTCGGACGGGTTTGGGCAGCCCCAGCATTTT. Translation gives CASSFSDGFGQPQHF. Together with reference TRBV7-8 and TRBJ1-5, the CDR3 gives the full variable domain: GAGVSQSPRYKVAKRGQDVALRCDPISGHVSLFWYQQALGQGPEFLTYFQNEAQLDKSGLPSDRFFAERPEGSVSTLKIQRTQQEDSAVYLCASSFSDGFGQPQHFGDGTRLSIL.

CDR3 protein: CASSLQGKDTGELFF. The CDR3 bases are TGTGCCAGCAGCTTACAGGGGAAGGACACCGGGGAGCTGTTTTTT. This sequence joins TRBV7-9 and TRBJ2-2, with a weak D call TRBD1 (6 bases). CDR1 and CDR2 from the germline V gene are SEHNR and FQNEAQ (reference sequence). The length of the CDR3 is 15 residues. The ends were cut back, 2 bases at V and 3 bases at J, with 10 bases in the middle.

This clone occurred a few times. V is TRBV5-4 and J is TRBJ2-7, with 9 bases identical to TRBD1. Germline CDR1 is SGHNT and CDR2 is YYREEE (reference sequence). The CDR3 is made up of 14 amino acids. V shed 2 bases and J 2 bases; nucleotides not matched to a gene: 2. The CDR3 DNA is TGTGCCAGCAGCTTACAGGGGGCCACCTACGAGCAGTACTTC. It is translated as CASSLQGATYEQYF.

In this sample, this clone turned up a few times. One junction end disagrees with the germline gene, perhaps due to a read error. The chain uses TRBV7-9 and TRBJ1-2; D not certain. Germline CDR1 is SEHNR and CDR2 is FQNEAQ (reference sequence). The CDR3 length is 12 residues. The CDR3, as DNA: TGTGCCAGCAGCTTAGAGAACACCGACTACCTCTTC. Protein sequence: CASSLENTDYLF.

In DNA form, the CDR3 reads TGTGCCAGCAGCCCGCAGACAGGGGGGACCAGCTCCTACAATGAGCAGTTCTTC. Translating it yields CASSPQTGGTSSYNEQFF. The chain uses TRBV3-1 (or the pseudogene TRBV3-2) and TRBJ2-1; 9 bases agree with TRBD1. J lost 0 bases, V lost 4 bases, and 10 bases had no gene match. Germline V gene data show CDR1 as LGHDT and CDR2 as YNNKEL (reference sequence). The CDR3 contains 18 residues.

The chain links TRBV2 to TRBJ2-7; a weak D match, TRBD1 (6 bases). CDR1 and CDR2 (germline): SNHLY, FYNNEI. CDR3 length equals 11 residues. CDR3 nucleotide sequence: TGTGCAACGGGCAGGGGCGACGAGCAGTACTTC. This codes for CATGRGDEQYF.

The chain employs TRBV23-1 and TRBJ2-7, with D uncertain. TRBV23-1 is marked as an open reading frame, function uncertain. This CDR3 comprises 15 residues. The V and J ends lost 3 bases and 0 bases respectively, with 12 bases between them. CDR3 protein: CASSQLQRVSYEQYF. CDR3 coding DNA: TGCGCCAGCAGTCAGCTTCAGAGAGTCTCCTACGAGCAGTACTTC.

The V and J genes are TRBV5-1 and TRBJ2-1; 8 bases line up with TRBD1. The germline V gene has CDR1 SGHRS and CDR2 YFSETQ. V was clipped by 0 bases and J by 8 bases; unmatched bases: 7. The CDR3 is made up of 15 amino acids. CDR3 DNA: TGCGCCAGCAGCTTGGGGACAGGGTTTTCCTATGAGCAGTTCTTC. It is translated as CASSLGTGFSYEQFF.

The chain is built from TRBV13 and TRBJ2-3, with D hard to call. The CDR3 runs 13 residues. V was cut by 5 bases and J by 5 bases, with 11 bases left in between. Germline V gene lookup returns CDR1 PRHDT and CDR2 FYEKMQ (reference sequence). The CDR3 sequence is CASSPSLEDTQYF. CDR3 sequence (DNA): TGTGCCAGCAGCCCCTCTTTGGAAGATACGCAGTATTTT.